The 17 T cell receptor beta chains below all came from one sample that was sequenced in a study of identifying expanded T cells in peripheral blood. Measured with immunoSEQ multiplex PCR; TCRdb has only the in-frame clones, and not every one. The sample has some 97,000 clones, around 90% seen once; the top ten hold 5.5% to 6.5%. Sequencing was performed on blood. Receptors were obtained from a person aged 18 to 75 in good health.

The chain recombines TRBV5-8 with TRBJ2-1, with TRBD1 identical over 8 bases. Germline trimming cut 4 bases from V and 2 bases from J; bases unmatched to any gene: 5. In germline, CDR1 is SGHTS, CDR2 YDEGEE. The CDR3 is 15 amino acids. The CDR3 protein is CASSRPGQAYNEQFF. As DNA, the CDR3 is TGTGCCAGCAGCCGACCGGGACAGGCCTACAATGAGCAGTTCTTC. Together with reference TRBV5-8 and TRBJ2-1, the CDR3 gives the full variable domain: EAGVTQSPTHLIKTRGQQATLRCSPISGHTSVYWYQQALGLGLQFLLWYDEGEERNRGNFPPRFSGRQFPNYSSELNVNALELEDSALYLCASSRPGQAYNEQFFGPGTRLTVL.

The chain carries TRBV25-1 and TRBJ1-5; D is undetermined. Germline V CDR1 and CDR2: MGHDK, SYGVNS. Trimming shortened V by 2 bases and J by 3 bases, and 5 bases separated the two germline ends. The CDR3 is 13 residues long. The CDR3 sequence: CASSEGYNQPQHF. The CDR3 bases are TGTGCCAGCAGTGAAGGATACAATCAGCCCCAGCATTTT.

This clone was counted a single time. The rearrangement uses TRBV19 and TRBJ1-3; the D is unclear. The V gene's germline CDR1 is LNHDA and CDR2 SQIVND (reference sequence). The CDR3 runs 16 residues. V was pared by 3 bases and J by 0 bases, with 12 bases between. The CDR3 sequence is CASSMRTGISGNTIYF. The CDR3 nucleotides are TGTGCCAGTAGTATGAGGACGGGAATCTCTGGAAACACCATATATTTT.

In nucleotides, the CDR3 is TGCGCCAGCAGCTTTACTAGCGGGGGCTCAGATACGCAGTATTTT. Translated: CASSFTSGGSDTQYF. The chain employs TRBV5-1 and TRBJ2-3; the match to TRBD2 covers 11 bases. Germline V CDR1 and CDR2: SGHRS, YFSETQ. This CDR3 comprises 15 residues. Trimming cost V 2 bases and J 4 bases; bases outside gene matches: 3.

The chain employs TRBV4-1 and TRBJ2-2, with D possibly called TRBD1 or TRBD2 (7 bases each). With 1 base removed from V and 4 bases from J, the gap between germline ends came to 16 bases. The CDR3 covers 17 residues. The V gene's germline CDR1 is MGHRA and CDR2 YSYEKL. The CDR3 is CASSQGQGGRGTGELFF. DNA of the CDR3: TGCGCCAGCAGCCAAGGTCAGGGGGGGCGTGGCACCGGGGAGCTGTTTTTT.

The chain links TRBV7-3 to TRBJ1-1; D gene ambiguous. CDR1 SGHTA and CDR2 FQGTGA come from the germline V gene. The CDR3 contains 13 residues. Trimming pared 2 bases from V and 5 bases from J, leaving 9 bases between. For the CDR3, the DNA is TGTGCCAGCAGCTTACTCTACGCAACTGAAGCTTTCTTT. Translated, it gives CASSLLYATEAFF.

The chain links TRBV2 to TRBJ2-3; a weak D match, TRBD2 (5 bases). The V gene lost 9 bases and the J gene lost 4 bases, with 14 bases spanning the gap. The CDR3 consists of 13 residues. Germline V CDR1 and CDR2: SNHLY, FYNNEI. The CDR3 nucleotides are TGTGCCAGTTTAGGGCTAGCCCCAGATACGCAGTATTTT. This gives the protein CASLGLAPDTQYF. Supplemented by reference TRBV2 and TRBJ2-3, the full variable domain reads EPEVTQTPSHQVTQMGQEVILRCVPISNHLYFYWYRQILGQKVEFLVSFYNNEISEKSEIFDDQFSVERPDGSNFTLKIRSTKLEDSAMYFCASLGLAPDTQYFGPGTRLTVL.

This clone was recorded once. The J gene is TRBJ2-1, the V gene TRBV7-2; D not resolved. V dropped 4 bases and J dropped 7 bases, with 20 bases sitting between them. CDR3 length: 16 residues. CDR1 is SGHTA and CDR2 is FQGNSA in the germline V gene. CDR3 nucleotides: TGTGCCAGCAGCTCCCTTCTAGTCGCCCGTAAGAATGAGCAGTTCTTC. Protein product: CASSSLLVARKNEQFF.

The rearrangement links TRBV5-1 to TRBJ2-1, with 8 bases fitting TRBD1. Germline V lookup: CDR1 SGHRS, CDR2 YFSETQ. V shed 0 bases, J shed 9 bases, and the junction held 11 bases outside the gene matches. The CDR3 sequence is 16 residues long. Here the CDR3 DNA reads TGCGCCAGCAGCTTGGCCGGACAGGGCCAGGTAGGTGAGCAGTTCTTC. Translating gives CASSLAGQGQVGEQFF.

The chain couples TRBV5-4 to TRBJ2-7, with a possible D match to TRBD2 (6 bases). Germline CDR1 and CDR2: SGHNT and YYREEE (reference sequence). The CDR3 length is 13 residues. The V gene lost 2 bases and the J gene lost 2 bases, with 8 bases spanning the gap. The CDR3 DNA reads as TGTGCCAGCAGCTTCGGGGGAGCCTACGAGCAGTACTTC. This codes for CASSFGGAYEQYF.

This clone was seen just once. This chain uses TRBV5-5 with TRBJ2-3, with D possibly matching TRBD2 (6 bases). The CDR3 extends over 15 amino acids. CDR1 and CDR2 from the germline V gene are SGHKS and YYEKEE (reference sequence). Between the trimmed V and J ends, which lost 8 bases and 4 bases, there was a span of 20 bases. CDR3 DNA sequence: TGTGCCAGTCTTCCCCAGGGCAGGAGGGCAGATACGCAGTATTTT. This encodes CASLPQGRRADTQYF.

This clone has a handful of counts. The rearrangement uses TRBV2 and TRBJ1-3; no clear D gene. Germline V CDR1 and CDR2: SNHLY, FYNNEI. The V end was cut by 1 base, the J end by 7 bases, with 8 bases between. The CDR3 contains 13 residues. The CDR3 DNA is TGTGCCAGCAGTGAAGGGCTCTGGAACACCATATATTTT. Its protein is CASSEGLWNTIYF.

This clone was detected a few times. The rearrangement uses TRBV6-1 and TRBJ1-2; 11 bases align to TRBD1. The CDR3 runs to 17 residues. The V gene's germline CDR1 is MNHNS and CDR2 SASEGT. J gave up 4 bases and V 4 bases, and 11 bases lay outside the gene matches. For the CDR3, the DNA is TGTGCCAGCAGTGGGGACAGGGGGTCTTCCACCGGCTATGGCTACACCTTC. Encoded protein: CASSGDRGSSTGYGYTF.

This chain links TRBV10-2 with TRBJ1-2; 8 bases agree with TRBD1. The ends lost 8 bases at V and 5 bases at J; junction bases unmatched: 13. This CDR3 is 15 amino acids long. Per the germline V gene, CDR1 is WSHSY and CDR2 is SAAADI. CDR3 loop: CASGTTGERIYGYTF. CDR3 nucleotides: TGCGCCAGCGGCACGACAGGGGAGAGGATATATGGCTACACCTTC.

This clone has only a few counts. The rearrangement links TRBV6-5 to TRBJ2-2; 7 nucleotides line up with TRBD1. The V segment lost 6 bases and the J segment 4 bases; nucleotides outside the gene matches: 8. Germline V gives CDR1 MNHEY, CDR2 SVGAGI. The CDR3 has 15 residues. The CDR3 region has the DNA TGTGCCAGCAGAAGACAGGGTACGGCCACCGGGGAGCTGTTTTTT. It is translated as CASRRQGTATGELFF.

The gene calls are TRBV5-1 and TRBJ1-1; D might be TRBD1 (6 bases). Germline V CDR1 and CDR2: SGHRS, YFSETQ. Trimming cost V 1 base and J 4 bases, with 11 bases left between them. The CDR3 extends over 14 amino acids. CDR3 in amino acids: CASSLKGGITEAFF. Written as DNA, the CDR3 is TGCGCCAGCAGCTTGAAAGGGGGAATCACTGAAGCTTTCTTT.

The rearrangement uses TRBV7-8 and TRBJ2-5; D unresolved. V shed 3 bases and J shed 0 bases, with 8 bases lying between them. The germline V gene encodes CDR1 SGHVS and CDR2 FQNEAQ. The CDR3 extends over 14 amino acids. CDR3 sequence reads: CASSFTQYQETQYF. In DNA, the CDR3 is TGTGCCAGCAGCTTTACACAGTACCAAGAGACCCAGTACTTC.